The 15 T cell receptor beta chains reported below all come from one sample, sequenced in a study of T cell responses to AZD1222 COVID-19 vaccine. Some clones are missing from TCRdb's copy, which holds only in-frame ones; the method was immunoSEQ multiplex PCR. The table has under 200,000 clones, 85% to 95% seen once. The specimen comprised peripheral blood, sampled on day 0 of AZD1222 vaccination. The origin of the receptors is an adult in good health.

This chain joins TRBV5-1 and TRBJ1-3; D remains unclear. Trimming pared 5 bases from V and 0 bases from J, leaving 12 bases between. Germline CDR1 is SGHRS and CDR2 is YFSETQ. This CDR3 comprises 15 residues. CDR3 nucleotides: TGCGCCAGCAGTCAAGACGGATACTCTGGAAACACCATATATTTT. Residues: CASSQDGYSGNTIYF.

Details on this clone: Within the sample, other DNA sequences also encode this same CDR3. The chain is built from TRBV3-1 (or the pseudogene TRBV3-2) and TRBJ1-5, with unresolved D. Trimming shortened V by 1 base and J by 7 bases, and 5 bases separated the two germline ends. Germline V gives CDR1 LGHDT, CDR2 YNNKEL (reference sequence). CDR3 size: 12 residues. CDR3 sequence (DNA): TGTGCCAGCAGCCAAGGAGGCCAGCCCCAGCATTTT. It translates to CASSQGGQPQHF.

This chain joins TRBV9 and TRBJ1-2, with D possibly matching TRBD1 (6 bases). The CDR3 extends over 15 amino acids. V lost 0 bases, J lost 3 bases, and 12 bases lay in between. Germline V CDR1 and CDR2: SGDLS, YYNGEE. The CDR3 nucleotides are TGTGCCAGCAGCGTAGGGGGGGCGGCTCACTATGGCTACACCTTC. Protein product: CASSVGGAAHYGYTF.

J is TRBJ1-5 and V is TRBV14; tentatively, D is TRBD1 (6 bases). This CDR3 contains 15 residues. Trimming left V 4 bases short and J 5 bases short, with 15 bases between. Germline V gene lookup returns CDR1 SGHDN and CDR2 FVKESK. The CDR3, as DNA: TGTGCCAGCAGCCGAAGGCAGGGGATGGATCAGCCCCAGCATTTT. It translates to CASSRRQGMDQPQHF.

The chain recombines TRBV19 with TRBJ2-2, with D possibly being TRBD2 (5 bases). Germline V CDR1 and CDR2: LNHDA, SQIVND (reference sequence). The CDR3 consists of 16 residues. The V gene lost 7 bases and the J gene lost 7 bases, with 22 bases spanning the gap. The CDR3 here is CASKPLVGVSSGELFF. The DNA for the CDR3 is TGTGCCAGTAAGCCCCTCGTGGGAGTAAGCAGCGGGGAGCTGTTTTTT.

The rearrangement links TRBV16 to TRBJ1-2; maybe TRBD1 (6 bases). The CDR3 spans 13 residues. V shed 4 bases and J shed 8 bases, with 14 bases lying between them. Germline V CDR1 and CDR2: KGHSY, FQNENV. The CDR3 loop reads CASSRPGVQGYTF. The CDR3 DNA follows: TGTGCCAGCAGCCGCCCAGGGGTTCAAGGCTACACCTTC.

This CDR3 reads CASSTTGLNTEAFF. Written as DNA, the CDR3 is TGTGCCAGCTCAACTACAGGGCTGAACACTGAAGCTTTCTTT. The rearrangement joins TRBV18 to TRBJ1-1; tentatively, D is TRBD1 (6 bases). Trimming removed 5 bases at V and 0 bases at J, with 10 bases between. The V gene's germline CDR1 is KGHSH and CDR2 LQKENI. The CDR3 extends over 14 amino acids.

In DNA form, the CDR3 reads TGCGCCAGCAGTGACGGAGTTACCTACGAGCAGTACTTC. Translation gives CASSDGVTYEQYF. The V gene is TRBV10-1, the J gene TRBJ2-7, with unresolved D. The germline V gene encodes CDR1 WNHNN and CDR2 SYGVQD (reference sequence). CDR3 length: 13 residues. Trimming took off 3 bases at V and 2 bases at J, with 8 bases between the two ends.

The chain employs TRBV6-1 and TRBJ2-3; D not resolved. Trimming took off 2 bases at V and 1 base at J, with 10 bases between the two ends. Germline V gene lookup returns CDR1 MNHNS and CDR2 SASEGT. The CDR3 extends over 15 amino acids. CDR3 residues: CASSERSGRTDTQYF. DNA of the CDR3: TGTGCCAGCAGTGAAAGGAGTGGCCGCACAGATACGCAGTATTTT.

This chain uses TRBV5-1 with TRBJ2-1; D gene unclear. The CDR3 spans 12 residues. Trimming shortened V by 0 bases and J by 6 bases, and 4 bases separated the two germline ends. Germline CDR1 reads SGHRS; CDR2 reads YFSETQ. The CDR3 sequence is CASSLAFNEQFF. CDR3 coding DNA: TGCGCCAGCAGCTTGGCTTTCAATGAGCAGTTCTTC.

The rearrangement joins TRBV20-1 to TRBJ1-2; D is undetermined. The CDR3 spans 11 residues. V was trimmed by 3 bases and J by 8 bases, leaving 10 bases between them. Germline V gene lookup returns CDR1 DFQATT and CDR2 SNEGSKA (reference sequence). The CDR3 sequence is CSASRGPGYTF. CDR3 coding DNA: TGCAGTGCTAGCCGGGGTCCGGGCTACACCTTC.

The V gene is TRBV2, the J gene TRBJ2-5; 8 positions agree with TRBD1. The germline V gene encodes CDR1 SNHLY and CDR2 FYNNEI. CDR3 length: 13 residues. V shed 6 bases, J shed 7 bases, and the junction held 7 bases outside the gene matches. CDR3 in DNA: TGTGCCAGCAGGGGGACAGGTGGAGGGACCCAGTACTTC. This codes for CASRGTGGGTQYF.

V and J are TRBV19 and TRBJ2-7; 9 bases agree with TRBD1. The J segment lost 0 bases and the V segment lost 1 base, leaving 10 bases of the junction unmatched. The CDR3 totals 18 residues. The V gene's germline CDR1 is LNHDA and CDR2 SQIVND (reference sequence). CDR3 sequence (DNA): TGTGCCAGTAGTATAGGGGACAGGGCGATTGGAGACTCCTACGAGCAGTACTTC. This gives the protein CASSIGDRAIGDSYEQYF. Full variable domain (remainder filled in from reference TRBV19 and TRBJ2-7): DGGITQSPKYLFRKEGQNVTLSCEQNLNHDAMYWYRQDPGQGLRLIYYSQIVNDFQKGDIAEGYSVSREKKESFPLTVTSAQKNPTAFYLCASSIGDRAIGDSYEQYFGPGTRLTVT.

The rearrangement uses TRBV10-3 and TRBJ1-2; possibly TRBD1 for D (6 bases). The CDR3 extends over 13 amino acids. Germline CDR1 is ENHRY and CDR2 is SYGVKD. The V gene lost 7 bases and the J gene lost 4 bases, with 13 bases spanning the gap. The CDR3, as DNA: TGTGCCATCACCAACCGACAGGCCTATGGCTACACCTTC. Its protein is CAITNRQAYGYTF.

The chain couples TRBV3-1 (or the pseudogene TRBV3-2) to TRBJ2-5; D is unclear. Germline V gene lookup returns CDR1 LGHDT and CDR2 YNNKEL (reference sequence). The CDR3 is 17 amino acids. V lost 3 bases and J lost 4, with 21 bases in between. Here the CDR3 DNA reads TGTGCCAGCAGCCACAAGATTTTTGCCTACCCTGGAGAGACCCAGTACTTC. Its translation: CASSHKIFAYPGETQYF.